This T cell receptor (beta chain) originates from a study of blood T cell repertoires in COVID-19. Produced via immunoSEQ multiplex PCR; TCRdb's table is partial and in-frame only. The sample has roughly 6,700 clones, approximately 85% seen once. Deletions cut 3 bases from V and 5 bases from J, with 7 bases between. The CDR3 covers 12 residues. CDR1 SEHNR and CDR2 FQNEAQ come from the germline V gene (reference sequence). The sequence was collected from a human donor in a cohort sampled during active COVID-19. The specimen was peripheral blood. The chain recombines TRBV7-9 with TRBJ1-1; D is ambiguous. DNA for the CDR3: TGTGCCAGCAGCTTCCGCCGGACTGAAGCTTTCTTT. Its protein product is CASSFRRTEAFF.